The present TCR beta chain was sequenced within a study of graft-versus-host responses after intestinal transplantation. Looking at the study overall: Recipients uniformly received anti-thymocyte globulin induction, followed by tacrolimus and steroids for approximately 3 years. Study-level results: HvG clone declines early post-transplant were associated with peak circulating GvH levels. Across patients carrying graft-donor T cell macrochimerism, allografts held high graft-versus-host to host-versus-graft clonal ratios. Marrow from the recipient contained GvH clones, some of which had appeared first in ileum or blood.

As concerns this clone: Its target is not known.

Germline trimming cut 4 bases from V and 3 bases from J; bases unmatched to any gene: 11. Germline CDR1 and CDR2: SGHTA and FQGNSA. The CDR3 totals 18 residues. The assay was immunoSEQ multiplex PCR, and TCRdb's table has in-frame clones only and misses some. The repertoire holds about 46,000 clones, with 80% to 95% as singletons. Sequencing was performed on PBMCs, taken around 27 months after a first intestinal transplant, on the day of a second. The source is a human patient who received an intestinal transplant, so some T cells may come from the graft donor. The V gene is TRBV7-2, the J gene TRBJ2-5; 13 bases are shared with TRBD2. The CDR3 DNA is TGTGCCAGCAGCTCCTATCGCGGACTAGCGGGAGAAAAAGAGACCCAGTACTTC. Translation gives CASSSYRGLAGEKETQYF.